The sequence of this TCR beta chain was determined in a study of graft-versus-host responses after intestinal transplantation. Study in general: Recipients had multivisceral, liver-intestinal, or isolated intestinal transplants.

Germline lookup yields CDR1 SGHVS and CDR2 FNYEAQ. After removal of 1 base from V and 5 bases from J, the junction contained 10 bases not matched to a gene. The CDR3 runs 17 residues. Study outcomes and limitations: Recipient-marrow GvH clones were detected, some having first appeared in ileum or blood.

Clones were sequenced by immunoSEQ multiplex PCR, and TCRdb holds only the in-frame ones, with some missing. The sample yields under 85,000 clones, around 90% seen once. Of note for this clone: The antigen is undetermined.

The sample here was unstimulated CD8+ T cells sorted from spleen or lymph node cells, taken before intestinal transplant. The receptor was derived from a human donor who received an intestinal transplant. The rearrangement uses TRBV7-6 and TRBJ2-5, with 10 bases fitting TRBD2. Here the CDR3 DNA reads TGTGCCAGCAGCTTAGGGCTACAGCGGGGGGGCCCGGAGACCCAGTACTTC. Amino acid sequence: CASSLGLQRGGPETQYF.